This T cell receptor beta chain was recorded in a study of shared clonotypes between healthy human individuals. General study findings and limits: The authors sampled blood alone, and tissue repertoires likely differ.

This table comes from immunoSEQ multiplex PCR, and its TCRdb copy is limited to in-frame clones, with some not included. This table holds some 450,000 clones, roughly 80% found once. The CDR3 contains 13 residues. Germline CDR1 reads SGHNT; CDR2 reads YYREEE (reference sequence). V was pared by 2 bases and J by 2 bases, with 7 bases between. Note on this clone: Antigen: not known.

The V gene is TRBV5-4, the J gene TRBJ1-2, with D maybe TRBD1 (5 bases). Specimen: PBMCs. The sequence was obtained from a woman in her thirties or forties in good health. Some clones in this sample may be carry-over from other donors' samples. CDR3 sequence: CASSFAGNYGYTF. CDR3 sequence (DNA): TGTGCCAGCAGCTTCGCAGGGAACTATGGCTACACCTTC.